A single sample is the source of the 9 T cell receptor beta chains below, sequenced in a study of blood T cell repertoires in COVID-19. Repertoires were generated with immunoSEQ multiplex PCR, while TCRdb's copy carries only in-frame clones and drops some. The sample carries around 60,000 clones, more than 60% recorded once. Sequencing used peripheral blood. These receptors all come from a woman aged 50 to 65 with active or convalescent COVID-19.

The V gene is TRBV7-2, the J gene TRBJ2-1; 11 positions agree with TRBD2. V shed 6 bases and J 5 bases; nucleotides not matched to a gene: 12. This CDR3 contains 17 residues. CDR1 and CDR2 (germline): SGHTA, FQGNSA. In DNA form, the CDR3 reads TGTGCCAGCAGACCCCTAGCGGGAGGTTTTTCGAACAATGAGCAGTTCTTC. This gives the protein CASRPLAGGFSNNEQFF.

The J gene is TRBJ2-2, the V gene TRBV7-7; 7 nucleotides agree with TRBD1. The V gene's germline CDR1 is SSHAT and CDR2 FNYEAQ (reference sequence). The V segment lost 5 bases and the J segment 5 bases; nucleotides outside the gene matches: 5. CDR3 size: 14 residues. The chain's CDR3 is CASSETGRTGELFF. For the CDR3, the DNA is TGTGCCAGCAGCGAGACAGGGAGAACCGGGGAGCTGTTTTTT.

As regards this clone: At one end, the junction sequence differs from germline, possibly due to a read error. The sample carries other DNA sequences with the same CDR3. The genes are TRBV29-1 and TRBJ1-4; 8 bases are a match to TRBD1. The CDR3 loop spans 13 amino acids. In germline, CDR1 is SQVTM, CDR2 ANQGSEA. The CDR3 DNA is TGCAGCGGACAGGGGCAGGAGGGTGAAAAATTGTTTTTT. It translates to CSGQGQEGEKLFF.

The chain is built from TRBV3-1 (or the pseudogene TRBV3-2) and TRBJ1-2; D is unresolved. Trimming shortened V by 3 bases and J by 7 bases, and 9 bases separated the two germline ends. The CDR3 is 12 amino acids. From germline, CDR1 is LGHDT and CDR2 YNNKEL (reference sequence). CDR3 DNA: TGTGCCAGCAGCCAGCCCCGGTTTGGCTACACCTTC. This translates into CASSQPRFGYTF.

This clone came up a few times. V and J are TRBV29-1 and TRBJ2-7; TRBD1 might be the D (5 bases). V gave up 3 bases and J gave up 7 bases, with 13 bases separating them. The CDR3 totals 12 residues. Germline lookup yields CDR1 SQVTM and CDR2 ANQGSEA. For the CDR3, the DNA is TGCAGCGTTGATGTCAGGGCAGGTGAGCAGTACTTC. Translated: CSVDVRAGEQYF.

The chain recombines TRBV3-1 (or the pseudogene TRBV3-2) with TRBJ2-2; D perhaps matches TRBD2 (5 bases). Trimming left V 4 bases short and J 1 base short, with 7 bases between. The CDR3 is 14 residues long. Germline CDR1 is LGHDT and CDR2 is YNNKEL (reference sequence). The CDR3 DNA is TGTGCCAGCAGCCGCGGAGGGAACACCGGGGAGCTGTTTTTT. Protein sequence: CASSRGGNTGELFF.

The CDR3 region is CASRGLAGGTYEQYF. In DNA, the CDR3 is TGTGCCAGCAGGGGACTAGCGGGAGGGACCTACGAGCAGTACTTC. The chain combines TRBV6-5 with TRBJ2-7; TRBD2 agrees at 16 bases. The CDR3 extends over 15 amino acids. From germline, CDR1 is MNHEY and CDR2 SVGAGI. Unmatched junction bases numbered 1, after V lost 6 bases and J lost 2 bases.

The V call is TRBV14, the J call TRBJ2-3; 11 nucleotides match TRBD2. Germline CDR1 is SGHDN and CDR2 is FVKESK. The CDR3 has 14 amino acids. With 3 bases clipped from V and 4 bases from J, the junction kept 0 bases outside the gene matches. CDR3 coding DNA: TGTGCCAGCAGCCAGGGACTAGCGGCAGATACGCAGTATTTT. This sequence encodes CASSQGLAADTQYF. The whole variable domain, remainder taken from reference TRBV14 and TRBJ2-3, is EAGVTQFPSHSVIEKGQTVTLRCDPISGHDNLYWYRRVMGKEIKFLLHFVKESKQDESGMPNNRFLAERTGGTYSTLKVQPAELEDSGVYFCASSQGLAADTQYFGPGTRLTVL.

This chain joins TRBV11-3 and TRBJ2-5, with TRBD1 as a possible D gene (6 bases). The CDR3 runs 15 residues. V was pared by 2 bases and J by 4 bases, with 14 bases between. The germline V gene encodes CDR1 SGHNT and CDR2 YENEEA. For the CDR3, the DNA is TGTGCCAGCAGCTTAACTGCAGGGGCACTAGAGACCCAGTACTTC. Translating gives CASSLTAGALETQYF.